This TCR beta chain was obtained from a study of T-cell memory formation after mild COVID-19. One entry per CDR3 protein, called by TCRdb with MiXCR from the 5' RACE reads. The data show hundreds of thousands of distinct CDR3 sequences, around a sixth seen once. Trimming stripped 6 bases from V and 0 bases from J, with 12 bases between. The CDR3 extends over 14 amino acids. This sequence originates from an adult woman who had mild COVID-19 (a few samples of this study predate the infection). Cell type and time point are not known. The chain is built from TRBV12-3 or TRBV12-4 and TRBJ2-7; D possibly matches TRBD1 or TRBD2 (6 bases each). Sequences were obtained from PBMCs or a T cell subset sorted from them (not recorded which). For the CDR3, the DNA is TGTGCCAGCAGCGAAGGGGGGAGCTCCTACGAGCAGTACTTC. It encodes CASSEGGSSYEQYF.